One sample yielded the 17 T cell receptor beta chains listed below, sequenced in a study of T cells in Graves' hyperthyroidism and ophthalmopathy. The source material, RNA transcripts, was used to amplify TCR beta CDR3 regions. HTBI primers were the set used in a first-round RT-PCR of the TCR CDR3. TCRdb called the multiplex PCR reads again in MiXCR, with one record for every CDR3 protein. The sample includes 300,000 to 450,000 distinct CDR3 sequences, about 14% of them seen just once. The specimen was blood. The receptors derive from a young woman with Graves' ophthalmopathy.

This chain uses TRBV6-1 with TRBJ2-7; tentative D call: TRBD2 (7 bases). This CDR3 is built from 14 residues. V lost 5 bases and J lost 3, with 14 bases in between. Germline values: CDR1 MNHNS, CDR2 SASEGT. The CDR3 sequence: CASSKRDNVYEQYF. The CDR3, as DNA: TGTGCCAGCAGTAAGCGGGACAATGTCTACGAGCAGTACTTC.

This clonotype was picked up many times. The V and J genes are TRBV2 and TRBJ2-7; possible D gene TRBD2, 6 bases. The germline V gene encodes CDR1 SNHLY and CDR2 FYNNEI. The CDR3 has 15 amino acids. Trimming took 4 bases from V and 4 from J, leaving 17 bases between them. CDR3 sequence (DNA): TGTGCCAGCAGTGGGGAGGTCATACCTGGGTACGAGCAGTACTTC. It codes for CASSGEVIPGYEQYF.

The chain has TRBV27 and TRBJ2-1, with D perhaps given as TRBD1 or TRBD2 (5 bases each). The ends were cut back, 2 bases at V and 3 bases at J, with 8 bases in the middle. Germline CDR1 and CDR2: MNHEY and SMNVEV (reference sequence). This CDR3 contains 14 residues. For the CDR3, the DNA is TGTGCCAGCAGTTTAGGGGGTTACTACAATGAGCAGTTCTTC. This translates into CASSLGGYYNEQFF.

This clonotype was counted at least ten times. This chain's CDR3 is CSVLRANNEQFF. The CDR3, as DNA: TGCAGCGTCTTGCGTGCTAACAATGAGCAGTTCTTC. The J gene is TRBJ2-1, the V gene TRBV29-1, with unresolved D. The length of the CDR3 is 12 residues. Trimming removed 6 bases from V and 5 bases from J, with 11 bases in between. The germline V gene encodes CDR1 SQVTM and CDR2 ANQGSEA.

This clonotype was counted at least ten times. The CDR3 protein is CASSSDDDHDYGYTF. DNA of the CDR3: TGTGCCAGCAGCTCCGATGATGACCATGACTATGGCTACACCTTC. J is TRBJ1-2 and V is TRBV5-6; D unresolved. CDR1 and CDR2 (germline): SGHDT, YYEEEE. The CDR3 length is 15 residues. V was cut by 3 bases and J by 3 bases, with 15 bases left in between.

V gene TRBV19 combines with J gene TRBJ1-5; no reliable D call. Germline CDR1 is LNHDA and CDR2 is SQIVND (reference sequence). The CDR3 length is 12 residues. V gave up 10 bases and J gave up 4 bases, with 11 bases separating them. Written as DNA, the CDR3 is TGTGCCACCATCGGAGGGAATCAGCCCCAGCATTTT. Amino acid sequence: CATIGGNQPQHF.

The rearrangement uses TRBV29-1 and TRBJ2-5; maybe TRBD1 (6 bases). The CDR3 covers 13 residues. Trimming removed 0 bases at V and 8 bases at J, with 13 bases between. Germline lookup yields CDR1 SQVTM and CDR2 ANQGSEA. The CDR3: CSVEESLGTTQYF. In DNA, the CDR3 is TGCAGCGTTGAAGAATCCTTGGGGACAACCCAGTACTTC.

This clonotype was seen at least ten times. The chain is built from TRBV20-1 and TRBJ1-1; D remains unclear. Germline CDR1 reads DFQATT; CDR2 reads SNEGSKA (reference sequence). V was clipped by 0 bases and J by 1 base, with 9 bases between them. The CDR3 has 14 residues. CDR3 coding DNA: TGCAGTGCTAGAGACCCGGTGGGGAACACTGAAGCTTTCTTT. Amino acids: CSARDPVGNTEAFF.

This clonotype was counted many times. This chain connects TRBV7-8 to TRBJ1-1; the D is unclear. The CDR3 totals 15 residues. V lost 2 bases and J 5 bases, leaving 15 bases between the germline ends. Germline CDR1 is SGHVS and CDR2 is FQNEAQ. CDR3 in DNA: TGTGCCAGCAGCTTAATCTTGGGAGCGGGGACTGAAGCTTTCTTT. Translated, it gives CASSLILGAGTEAFF.

The rearrangement links TRBV11-3 to TRBJ2-5; D is unclear. The CDR3 extends over 14 amino acids. Germline assignment: CDR1 SGHNT and CDR2 YENEEA. V lost 2 bases to trimming and J lost 4 bases, with 11 bases between them. The CDR3 DNA follows: TGTGCCAGCAGCTTAAACGGTCCGGGAGAGACCCAGTACTTC. Its protein product is CASSLNGPGETQYF.

This clonotype appeared many times. V is TRBV11-2 and J is TRBJ1-1; D perhaps matches TRBD1 (6 bases). This CDR3 has 11 residues. Looked up from germline, CDR1 is SGHAT and CDR2 is FQNNGV. Deletions cut 3 bases from V and 11 bases from J, with 10 bases between. The CDR3 DNA reads TGTGCCAGCAGCTTTGACAGGCGGGCTTTCTTT. Encoded protein: CASSFDRRAFF.

The sample holds many counts of this clonotype. The V call is TRBV20-1, the J call TRBJ2-7; 8 bases match TRBD2. V was pared by 3 bases and J by 3 bases, with 4 bases of the junction left unmatched. The germline V gene encodes CDR1 DFQATT and CDR2 SNEGSKA (reference sequence). The CDR3 has 13 amino acids. The CDR3 DNA sequence: TGCAGTGCTAGGGTGCTAGCGGGCTACGAGCAGTACTTC. It encodes CSARVLAGYEQYF.

This clonotype was found many times. The chain joins TRBV30 to TRBJ2-7; 12 bases match TRBD2. This CDR3 is 17 amino acids long. The ends lost 4 bases at V and 4 bases at J; junction bases unmatched: 14. Looked up from germline, CDR1 is GTSNPN and CDR2 is SVGIG (reference sequence). CDR3 sequence reads: CAWIPLAGGAGGYEQYF. The CDR3 DNA follows: TGTGCCTGGATTCCCCTAGCGGGGGGGGCCGGAGGGTACGAGCAGTACTTC.

This clonotype was detected many times. The chain carries TRBV7-2 and TRBJ2-5, with D perhaps TRBD1 (5 bases). CDR1 is SGHTA, CDR2 FQGNSA, per germline. This CDR3 contains 15 residues. Trimming took 7 bases from V and 6 from J, leaving 21 bases between them. The CDR3 DNA follows: TGTGCCAGCACCCCATCGGCCATAAGGGGTCAGACCCAGTACTTC. Amino acid sequence: CASTPSAIRGQTQYF.

This clonotype was recorded at least ten times. The V and J genes are TRBV12-3 or TRBV12-4 and TRBJ2-4; D unresolved. Trimming cost V 3 bases and J 1 base, with 4 bases left between them. The CDR3 is made up of 13 amino acids. The CDR3 region has the DNA TGTGCCAGCAGTTTGGGGGCCAAAAACATTCAGTACTTC. Translating it yields CASSLGAKNIQYF.

The V and J genes are TRBV12-3 or TRBV12-4 and TRBJ2-1; 9 nucleotides agree with TRBD2. Trimming removed 5 bases from V and 0 bases from J; junction bases left unmatched: 5. The length of the CDR3 is 16 residues. The CDR3 loop reads CASSRSGGGSYNEQFF. For the CDR3, the DNA is TGTGCCAGCAGTCGTAGCGGGGGCGGCTCCTACAATGAGCAGTTCTTC.

The chain uses TRBV29-1 and TRBJ2-1; D remains unclear. Per the germline V gene, CDR1 is SQVTM and CDR2 is ANQGSEA. CDR3 size: 13 residues. The V end was cut by 7 bases, the J end by 2 bases, with 12 bases between. The DNA of the CDR3 is TGCAGCGGTGCTAGTGCTACCTACAATGAGCAGTTCTTC. Its protein product is CSGASATYNEQFF.